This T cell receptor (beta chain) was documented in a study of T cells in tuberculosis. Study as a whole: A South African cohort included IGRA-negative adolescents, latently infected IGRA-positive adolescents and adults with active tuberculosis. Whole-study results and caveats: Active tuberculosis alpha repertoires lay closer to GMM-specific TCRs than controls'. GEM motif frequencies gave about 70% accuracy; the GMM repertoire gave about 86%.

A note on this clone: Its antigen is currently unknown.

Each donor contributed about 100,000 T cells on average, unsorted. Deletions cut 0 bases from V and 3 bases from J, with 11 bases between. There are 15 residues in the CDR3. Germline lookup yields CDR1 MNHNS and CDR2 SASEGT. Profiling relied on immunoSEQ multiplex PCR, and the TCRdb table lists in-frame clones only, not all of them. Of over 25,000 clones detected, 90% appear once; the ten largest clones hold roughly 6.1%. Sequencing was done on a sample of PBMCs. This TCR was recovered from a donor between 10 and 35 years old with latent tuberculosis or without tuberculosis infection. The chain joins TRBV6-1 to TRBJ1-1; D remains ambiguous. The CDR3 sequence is CASSEAVWRDTEAFF. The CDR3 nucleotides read TGTGCCAGCAGTGAAGCGGTGTGGAGGGACACTGAAGCTTTCTTT.